This paragraph covers one TCR beta chain sequence. Antigen: not known. The sample comes from a study of cytomegalovirus exposure and HLA in healthy donors. This PCR relied on a set of 60 Vbeta primers and 13 Jbeta primers. Clones were sequenced by immunoSEQ multiplex PCR, and TCRdb holds only the in-frame ones, with some missing. Here the sample spans under 200,000 clones, 65% to 90% being singletons. Regarding the study as a whole: In an earlier analysis, most TCR beta V segments were productive about 87% or about 30% of the time.

This CDR3 spans 18 amino acids. Sequenced: PBMCs. The rearrangement links TRBV21-1 to TRBJ1-5; TRBD1, the table's D call, lacks a check against the DNA. TRBV21-1 is noted as a pseudogene. This clonotype originated in a human donor in good health. The DNA of the CDR3 is TGTGCCAGCAGCAAGGTGAGGGGGTATGCGACAGTGATTGAGCCCCAGCATTTT. It translates to CASSKVRGYATVIEPQHF.